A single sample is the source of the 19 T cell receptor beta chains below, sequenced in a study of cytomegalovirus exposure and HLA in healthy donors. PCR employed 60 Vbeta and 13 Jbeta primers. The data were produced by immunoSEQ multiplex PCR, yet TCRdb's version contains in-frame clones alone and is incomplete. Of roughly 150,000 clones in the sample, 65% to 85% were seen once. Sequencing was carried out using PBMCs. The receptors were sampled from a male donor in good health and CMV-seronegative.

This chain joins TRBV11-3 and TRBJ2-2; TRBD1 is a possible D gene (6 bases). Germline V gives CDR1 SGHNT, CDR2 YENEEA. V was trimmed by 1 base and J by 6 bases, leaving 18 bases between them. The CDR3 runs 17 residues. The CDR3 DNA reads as TGTGCCAGCAGCTTAGCCATCTCAGGGGTGAGGGCCGGGGAGCTGTTTTTT. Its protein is CASSLAISGVRAGELFF.

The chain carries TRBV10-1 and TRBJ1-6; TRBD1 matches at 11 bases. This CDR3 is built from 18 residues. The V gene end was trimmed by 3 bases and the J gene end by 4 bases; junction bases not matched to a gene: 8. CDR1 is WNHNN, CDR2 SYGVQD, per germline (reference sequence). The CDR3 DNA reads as TGCGCCAGCAGTGAACTCGGACAGGGGGCCTTTTATAATTCACCCCTCCACTTT. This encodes CASSELGQGAFYNSPLHF.

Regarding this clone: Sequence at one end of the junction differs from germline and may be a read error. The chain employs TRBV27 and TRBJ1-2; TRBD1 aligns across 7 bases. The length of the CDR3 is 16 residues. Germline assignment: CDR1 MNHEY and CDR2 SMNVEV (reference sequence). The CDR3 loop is CASSSLDREGVYGYPF. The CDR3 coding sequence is TGTGCCAGCAGTTCACTAGACAGGGAAGGAGTCTATGGCTACCCCTTC.

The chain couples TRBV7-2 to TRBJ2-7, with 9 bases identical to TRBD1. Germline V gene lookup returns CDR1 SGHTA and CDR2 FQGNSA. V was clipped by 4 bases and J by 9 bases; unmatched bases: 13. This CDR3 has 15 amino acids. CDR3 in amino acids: CASSSGDRVRARQYF. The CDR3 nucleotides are TGTGCCAGCAGCTCAGGGGACAGGGTAAGGGCGAGGCAGTACTTC.

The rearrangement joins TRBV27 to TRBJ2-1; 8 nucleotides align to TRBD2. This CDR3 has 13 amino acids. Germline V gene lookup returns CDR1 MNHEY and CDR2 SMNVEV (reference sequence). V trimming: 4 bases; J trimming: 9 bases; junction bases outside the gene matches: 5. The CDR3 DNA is TGTGCCAGCAGTTACGGGAGGGCGGGTGAGCAGTTCTTC. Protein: CASSYGRAGEQFF.

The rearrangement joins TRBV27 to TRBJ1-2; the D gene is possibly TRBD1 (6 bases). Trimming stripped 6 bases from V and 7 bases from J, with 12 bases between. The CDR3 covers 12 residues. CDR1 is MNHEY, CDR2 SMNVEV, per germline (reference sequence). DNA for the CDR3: TGTGCCAGCAGCCACTCACAGGGTGGCTACACCTTC. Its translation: CASSHSQGGYTF.

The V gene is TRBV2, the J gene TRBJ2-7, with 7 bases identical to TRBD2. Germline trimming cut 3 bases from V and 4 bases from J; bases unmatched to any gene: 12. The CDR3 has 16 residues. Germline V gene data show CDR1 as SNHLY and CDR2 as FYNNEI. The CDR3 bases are TGTGCCAGCAGTGACCGATCCCCTAGCGGAGCTTACGAGCAGTACTTC. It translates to CASSDRSPSGAYEQYF.

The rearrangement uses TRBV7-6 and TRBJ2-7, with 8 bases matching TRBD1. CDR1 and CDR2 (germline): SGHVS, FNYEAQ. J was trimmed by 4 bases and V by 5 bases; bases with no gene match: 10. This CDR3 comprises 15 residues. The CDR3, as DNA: TGTGCCAGCAGCATTAGCCCTCAGGGGGCTTACGAGCAGTACTTC. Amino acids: CASSISPQGAYEQYF.

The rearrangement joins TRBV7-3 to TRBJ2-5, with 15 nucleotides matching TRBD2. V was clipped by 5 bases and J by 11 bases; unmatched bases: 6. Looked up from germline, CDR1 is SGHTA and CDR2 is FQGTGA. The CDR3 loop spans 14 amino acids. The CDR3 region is CASSPGLAGGPQYF. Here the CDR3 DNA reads TGTGCCAGCAGCCCCGGACTAGCGGGAGGGCCTCAGTACTTC.

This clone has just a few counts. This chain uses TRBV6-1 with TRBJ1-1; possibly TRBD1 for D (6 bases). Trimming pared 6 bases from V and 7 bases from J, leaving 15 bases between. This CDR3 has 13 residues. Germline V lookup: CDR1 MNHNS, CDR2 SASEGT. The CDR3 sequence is CASRSGTTSEAFF. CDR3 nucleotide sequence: TGTGCCAGCAGGTCCGGGACAACGAGTGAAGCTTTCTTT.

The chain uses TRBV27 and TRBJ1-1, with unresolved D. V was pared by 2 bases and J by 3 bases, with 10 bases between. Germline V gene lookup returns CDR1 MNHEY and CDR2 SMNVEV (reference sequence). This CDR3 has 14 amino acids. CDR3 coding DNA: TGTGCCAGCAGTTTAAATGGTGGAGACACTGAAGCTTTCTTT. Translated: CASSLNGGDTEAFF.

CDR3 sequence: CASSRQRSSGNTIYF. The CDR3 region has the DNA TGTGCCAGCAGCAGGCAGAGGAGCTCTGGAAACACCATATATTTT. The rearrangement links TRBV7-8 to TRBJ1-3; D is unresolved. Trimming took 5 bases from V and 0 from J, leaving 11 bases between them. The CDR3 sequence is 15 residues long. The germline V gene encodes CDR1 SGHVS and CDR2 FQNEAQ.

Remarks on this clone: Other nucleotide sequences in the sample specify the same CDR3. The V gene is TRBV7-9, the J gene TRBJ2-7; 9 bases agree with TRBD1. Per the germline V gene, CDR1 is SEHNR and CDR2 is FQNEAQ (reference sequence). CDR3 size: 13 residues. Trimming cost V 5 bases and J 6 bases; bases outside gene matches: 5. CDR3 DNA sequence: TGTGCCAGCAGCCTACAGGGGGCCGGCGAGCAGTACTTC. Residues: CASSLQGAGEQYF.

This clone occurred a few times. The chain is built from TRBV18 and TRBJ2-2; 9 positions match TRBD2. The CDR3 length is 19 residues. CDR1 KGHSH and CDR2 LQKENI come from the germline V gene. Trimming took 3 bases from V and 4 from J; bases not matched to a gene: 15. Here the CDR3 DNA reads TGTGCCAGCTCACCCACCCCGCCAGCGGGGGGCCTCGTCACCGGGGAGCTGTTTTTT. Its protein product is CASSPTPPAGGLVTGELFF.

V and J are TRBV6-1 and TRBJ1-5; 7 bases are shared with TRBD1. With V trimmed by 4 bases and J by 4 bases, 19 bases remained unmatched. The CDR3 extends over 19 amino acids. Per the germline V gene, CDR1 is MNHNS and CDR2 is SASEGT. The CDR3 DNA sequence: TGTGCCAGCAGTGGCGACAGGGCGGGCGTGGTTCGCTGGAATCAGCCCCAGCATTTT. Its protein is CASSGDRAGVVRWNQPQHF.

CDR3 region: CASSIDPLRVSTEAFF. CDR3 nucleotides: TGTGCCAGTAGTATAGACCCCTTGCGGGTATCGACTGAAGCTTTCTTT. This chain connects TRBV19 to TRBJ1-1; D ambiguous. The V end lost 0 bases, the J end lost 5 bases, and 16 bases lay between the germline ends. The CDR3 contains 16 residues. The germline gives CDR1 LNHDA, CDR2 SQIVND (reference sequence).

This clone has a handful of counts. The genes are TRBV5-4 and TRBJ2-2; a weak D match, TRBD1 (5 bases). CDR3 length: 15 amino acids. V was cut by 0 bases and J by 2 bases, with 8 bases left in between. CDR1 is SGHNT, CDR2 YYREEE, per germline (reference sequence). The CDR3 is CASSLGGANTGELFF. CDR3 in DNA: TGTGCCAGCAGCTTGGGTGGGGCCAACACCGGGGAGCTGTTTTTT.

The DNA of the CDR3 is TGTGCCAGCAGCTTAGGAGCAGGGCACGAGACCCAGTACTTC. This translates into CASSLGAGHETQYF. The chain has TRBV7-2 and TRBJ2-5, with a possible D match to TRBD1 (5 bases). This CDR3 has 14 amino acids. The ends were cut back, 1 base at V and 5 bases at J, with 11 bases in the middle. Germline V gene lookup returns CDR1 SGHTA and CDR2 FQGNSA.

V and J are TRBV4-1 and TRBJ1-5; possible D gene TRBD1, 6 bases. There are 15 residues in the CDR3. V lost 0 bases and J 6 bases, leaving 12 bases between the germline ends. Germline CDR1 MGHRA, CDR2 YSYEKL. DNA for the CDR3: TGCGCCAGCAGCCAAGACGCGGGGGCCGGTCAGCCCCAGCATTTT. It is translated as CASSQDAGAGQPQHF.